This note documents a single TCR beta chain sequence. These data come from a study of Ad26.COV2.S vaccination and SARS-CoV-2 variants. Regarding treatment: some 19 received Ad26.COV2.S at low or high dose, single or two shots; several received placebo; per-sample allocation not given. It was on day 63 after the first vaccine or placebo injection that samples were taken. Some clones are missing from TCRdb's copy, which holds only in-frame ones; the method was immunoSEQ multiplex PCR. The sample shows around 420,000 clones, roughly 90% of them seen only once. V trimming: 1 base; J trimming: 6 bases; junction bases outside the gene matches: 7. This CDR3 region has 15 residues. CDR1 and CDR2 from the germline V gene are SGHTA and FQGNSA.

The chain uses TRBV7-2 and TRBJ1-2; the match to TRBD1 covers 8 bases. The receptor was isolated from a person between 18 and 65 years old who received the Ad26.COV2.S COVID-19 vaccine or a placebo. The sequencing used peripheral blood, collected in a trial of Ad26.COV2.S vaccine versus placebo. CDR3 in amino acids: CASSLDRDRRHGYTF. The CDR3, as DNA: TGTGCCAGCAGCTTAGACCGGGACAGGCGCCATGGCTACACCTTC.